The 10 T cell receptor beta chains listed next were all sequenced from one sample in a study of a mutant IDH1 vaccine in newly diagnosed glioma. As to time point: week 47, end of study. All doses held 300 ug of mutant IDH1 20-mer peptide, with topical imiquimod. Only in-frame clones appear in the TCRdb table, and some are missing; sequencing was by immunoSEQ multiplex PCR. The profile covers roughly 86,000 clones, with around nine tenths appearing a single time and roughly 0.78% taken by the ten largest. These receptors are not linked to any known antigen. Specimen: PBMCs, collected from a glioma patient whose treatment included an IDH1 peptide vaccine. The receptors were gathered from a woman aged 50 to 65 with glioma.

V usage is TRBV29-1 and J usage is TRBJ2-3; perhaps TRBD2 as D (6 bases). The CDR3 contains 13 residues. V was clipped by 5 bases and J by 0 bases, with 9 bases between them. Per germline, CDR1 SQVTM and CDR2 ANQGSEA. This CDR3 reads CSVPGTSTDTQYF. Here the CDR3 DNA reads TGCAGCGTTCCCGGGACTAGCACAGATACGCAGTATTTT.

This CDR3 is CASSPPLAGAGDEQFF. CDR3 bases: TGTGCCAGCAGCCCCCCCCTAGCGGGAGCGGGGGATGAGCAGTTCTTC. The V and J genes are TRBV13 and TRBJ2-1, with 10 bases fitting TRBD2. The germline V gene has CDR1 PRHDT and CDR2 FYEKMQ (reference sequence). V dropped 5 bases and J dropped 8; count of bases not matched to a gene: 12. The length of the CDR3 is 16 residues.

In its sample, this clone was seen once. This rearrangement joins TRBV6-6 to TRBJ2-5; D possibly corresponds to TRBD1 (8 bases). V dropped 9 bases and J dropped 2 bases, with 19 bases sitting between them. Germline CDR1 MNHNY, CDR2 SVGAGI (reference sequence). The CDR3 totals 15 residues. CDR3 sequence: CASGNRGGSQETQYF. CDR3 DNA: TGTGCCAGTGGAAACAGGGGGGGGTCTCAAGAGACCCAGTACTTC.

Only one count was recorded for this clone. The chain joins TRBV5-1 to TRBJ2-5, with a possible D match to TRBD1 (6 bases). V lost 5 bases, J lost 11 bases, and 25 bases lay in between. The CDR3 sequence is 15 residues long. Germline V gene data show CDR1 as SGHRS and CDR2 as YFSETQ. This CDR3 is CASSPETGSGWMQYF. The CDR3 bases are TGCGCCAGCAGTCCAGAGACAGGAAGTGGATGGATGCAGTACTTC.

The DNA for the CDR3 is TGTGCCAGCAGGAGCTCCGGAAATTCACCCCTCCACTTT. It encodes CASRSSGNSPLHF. The V gene is TRBV2, the J gene TRBJ1-6; D not resolved. V lost 6 bases to trimming and J lost 7 bases, with 10 bases between them. The CDR3 is made up of 13 amino acids. In germline, CDR1 is SNHLY, CDR2 FYNNEI.

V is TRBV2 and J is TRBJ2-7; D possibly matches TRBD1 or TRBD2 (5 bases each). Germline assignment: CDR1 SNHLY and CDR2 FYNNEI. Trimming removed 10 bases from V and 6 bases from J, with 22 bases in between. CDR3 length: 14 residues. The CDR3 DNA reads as TGTGCCACCAATGAGGGGACCTGGAAAGGCGAGCAGTACTTC. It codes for CATNEGTWKGEQYF. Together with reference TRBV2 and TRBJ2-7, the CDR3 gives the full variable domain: EPEVTQTPSHQVTQMGQEVILRCVPISNHLYFYWYRQILGQKVEFLVSFYNNEISEKSEIFDDQFSVERPDGSNFTLKIRSTKLEDSAMYFCATNEGTWKGEQYFGPGTRLTVT.

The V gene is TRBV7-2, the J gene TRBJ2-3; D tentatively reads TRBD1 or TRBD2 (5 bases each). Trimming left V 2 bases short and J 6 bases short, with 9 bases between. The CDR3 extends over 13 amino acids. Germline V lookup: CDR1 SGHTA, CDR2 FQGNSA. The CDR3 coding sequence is TGTGCCAGCAGCTTACCGGGGACGGATACGCAGTATTTT. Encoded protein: CASSLPGTDTQYF.

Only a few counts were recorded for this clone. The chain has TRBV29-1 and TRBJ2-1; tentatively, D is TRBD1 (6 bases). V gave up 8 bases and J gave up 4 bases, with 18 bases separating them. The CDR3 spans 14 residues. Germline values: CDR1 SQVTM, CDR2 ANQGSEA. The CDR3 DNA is TGCAGCCTATTACAGGGCTTATCGTACAATGAGCAGTTCTTC. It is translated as CSLLQGLSYNEQFF.

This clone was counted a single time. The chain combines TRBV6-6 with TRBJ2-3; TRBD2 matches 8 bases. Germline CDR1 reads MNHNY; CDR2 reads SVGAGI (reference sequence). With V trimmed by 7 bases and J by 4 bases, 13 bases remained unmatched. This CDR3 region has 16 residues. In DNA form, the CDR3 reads TGTGCCAGCAAAGGTCTATATAGCGGGATCTCAGATACGCAGTATTTT. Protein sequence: CASKGLYSGISDTQYF.

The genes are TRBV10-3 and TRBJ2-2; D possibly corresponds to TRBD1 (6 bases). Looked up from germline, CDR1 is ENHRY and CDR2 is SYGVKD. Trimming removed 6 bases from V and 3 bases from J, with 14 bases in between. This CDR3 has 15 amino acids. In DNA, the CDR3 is TGTGCCATCAGCCCCCCGGACAGTTACACCGGGGAGCTGTTTTTT. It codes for CAISPPDSYTGELFF.